Below, one T cell receptor (beta chain) is given with its context. The target antigen is unknown. This entry belongs to a study of shared clonotypes between healthy human individuals. Sequencing used immunoSEQ multiplex PCR; TCRdb keeps in-frame clones, though not all of them. The data contain more than 400,000 clones, less than 96% of them singletons. The CDR3 length is 13 residues. V lost 0 bases, J lost 5 bases, and 8 bases lay in between. CDR1 SGHTS and CDR2 YDEGEE come from the germline V gene. Overall study findings and caveats: Against clonotypes common to all four donors, non-shared ones had lower generation probabilities. Naive CD4 clonotype sharing across several donors was 4.5% to 6%.

Sequenced: naive CD4+ T cells sorted from blood. Subset: CD45RA+ positively selected. The chain is built from TRBV5-8 and TRBJ1-2, with a tentative D call TRBD1 (6 bases). The receptor's source is a woman under 40 in good health. The CDR3 spells CASSLDREYGYTF. The CDR3 bases are TGTGCCAGCAGCTTGGACAGGGAGTATGGCTACACCTTC.